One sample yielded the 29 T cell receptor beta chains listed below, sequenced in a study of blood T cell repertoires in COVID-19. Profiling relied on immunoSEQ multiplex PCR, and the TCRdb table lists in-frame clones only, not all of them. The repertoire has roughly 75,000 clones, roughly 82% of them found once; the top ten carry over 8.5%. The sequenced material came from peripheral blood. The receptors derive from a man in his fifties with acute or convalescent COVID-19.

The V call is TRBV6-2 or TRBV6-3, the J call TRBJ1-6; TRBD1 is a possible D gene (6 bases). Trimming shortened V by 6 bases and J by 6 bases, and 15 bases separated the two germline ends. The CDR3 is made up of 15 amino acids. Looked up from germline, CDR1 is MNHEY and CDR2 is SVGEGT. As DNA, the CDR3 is TGTGCCAGCAGCCCTCAGGGGAGCGCTAATTCACCCCTCCACTTT. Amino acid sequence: CASSPQGSANSPLHF.

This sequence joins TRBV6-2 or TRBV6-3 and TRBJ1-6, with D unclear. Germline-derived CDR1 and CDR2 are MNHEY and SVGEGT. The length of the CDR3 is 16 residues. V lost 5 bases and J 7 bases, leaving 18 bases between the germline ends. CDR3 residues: CASSTAEEFRNSPLHF. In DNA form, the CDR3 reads TGTGCCAGCAGTACCGCCGAAGAATTCAGGAATTCACCCCTCCACTTT.

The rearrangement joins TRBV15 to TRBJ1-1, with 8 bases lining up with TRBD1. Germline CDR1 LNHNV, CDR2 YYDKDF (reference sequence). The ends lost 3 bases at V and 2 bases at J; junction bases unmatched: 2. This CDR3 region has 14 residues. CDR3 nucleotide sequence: TGTGCCACCAGCAGGGACAGGGAAAACACTGAAGCTTTCTTT. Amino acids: CATSRDRENTEAFF.

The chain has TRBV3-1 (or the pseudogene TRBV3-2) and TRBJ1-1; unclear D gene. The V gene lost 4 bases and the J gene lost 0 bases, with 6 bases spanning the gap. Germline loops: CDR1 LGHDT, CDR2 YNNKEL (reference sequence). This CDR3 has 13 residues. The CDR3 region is CASSLQVNTEAFF. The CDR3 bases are TGTGCCAGCAGCCTTCAGGTGAACACTGAAGCTTTCTTT.

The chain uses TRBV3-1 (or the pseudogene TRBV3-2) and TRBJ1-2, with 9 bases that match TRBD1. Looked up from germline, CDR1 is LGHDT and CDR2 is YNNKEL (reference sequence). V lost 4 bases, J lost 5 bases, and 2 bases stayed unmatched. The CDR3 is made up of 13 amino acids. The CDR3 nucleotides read TGTGCCAGCAGCCTAGGACAGGGGTATGGCTACACCTTC. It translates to CASSLGQGYGYTF.

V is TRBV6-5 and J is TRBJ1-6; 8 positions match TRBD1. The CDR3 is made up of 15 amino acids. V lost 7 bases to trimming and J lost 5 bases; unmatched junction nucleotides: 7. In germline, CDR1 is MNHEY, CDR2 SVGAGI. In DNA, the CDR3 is TGTGCCAGCACCCCAGACAGGGGAAATAATTCACCCCTCCACTTT. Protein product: CASTPDRGNNSPLHF.

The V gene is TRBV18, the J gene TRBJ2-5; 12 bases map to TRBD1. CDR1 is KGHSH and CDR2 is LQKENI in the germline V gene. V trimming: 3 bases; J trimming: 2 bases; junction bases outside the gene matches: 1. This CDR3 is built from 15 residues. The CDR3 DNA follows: TGTGCCAGCTCACCGGGACAGGGGGCTCAAGAGACCCAGTACTTC. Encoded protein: CASSPGQGAQETQYF.

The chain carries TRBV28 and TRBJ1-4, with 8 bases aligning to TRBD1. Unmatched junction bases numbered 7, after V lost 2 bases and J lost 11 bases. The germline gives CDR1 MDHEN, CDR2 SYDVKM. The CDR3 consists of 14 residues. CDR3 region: CASSLEQGVGKLFF. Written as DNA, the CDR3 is TGTGCCAGCAGTTTAGAACAGGGGGTAGGGAAACTGTTTTTT. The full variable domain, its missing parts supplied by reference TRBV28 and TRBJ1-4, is DVKVTQSSRYLVKRTGEKVFLECVQDMDHENMFWYRQDPGLGLRLIYFSYDVKMKEKGDIPEGYSVSREKKERFSLILESASTNQTSMYLCASSLEQGVGKLFFGSGTQLSVL.

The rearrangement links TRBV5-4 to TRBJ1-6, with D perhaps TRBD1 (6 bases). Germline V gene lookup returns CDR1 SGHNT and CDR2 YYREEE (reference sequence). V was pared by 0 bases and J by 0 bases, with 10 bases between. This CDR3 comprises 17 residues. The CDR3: CASSLAPGASYNSPLHF. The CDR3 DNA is TGTGCCAGCAGCTTGGCTCCAGGGGCCTCCTATAATTCACCCCTCCACTTT. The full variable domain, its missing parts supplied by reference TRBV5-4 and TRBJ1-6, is ETGVTQSPTHLIKTRGQQVTLRCSSQSGHNTVSWYQQALGQGPQFIFQYYREEENGRGNFPPRFSGLQFPNYSSELNVNALELDDSALYLCASSLAPGASYNSPLHFGNGTRLTVT.

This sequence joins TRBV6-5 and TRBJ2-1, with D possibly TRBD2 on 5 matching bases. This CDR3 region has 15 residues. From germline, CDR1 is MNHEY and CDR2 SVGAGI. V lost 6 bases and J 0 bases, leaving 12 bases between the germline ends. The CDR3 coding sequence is TGTGCCAGCAGCAGGACTCCCAGCTCCTACAATGAGCAGTTCTTC. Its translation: CASSRTPSSYNEQFF.

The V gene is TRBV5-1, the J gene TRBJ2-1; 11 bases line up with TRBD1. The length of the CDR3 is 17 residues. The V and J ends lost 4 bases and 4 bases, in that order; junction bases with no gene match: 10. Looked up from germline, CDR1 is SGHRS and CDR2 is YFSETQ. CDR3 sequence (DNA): TGCGCCAGCAGCCCCGGGACAGGGGGAGACAGATACAATGAGCAGTTCTTC. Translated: CASSPGTGGDRYNEQFF.

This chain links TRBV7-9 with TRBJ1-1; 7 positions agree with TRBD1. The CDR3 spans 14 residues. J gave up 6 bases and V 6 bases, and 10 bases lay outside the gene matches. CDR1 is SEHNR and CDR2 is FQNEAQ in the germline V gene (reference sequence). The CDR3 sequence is CASRPTGNSAEAFF. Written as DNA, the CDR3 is TGTGCCAGCAGGCCGACAGGGAACTCCGCTGAAGCTTTCTTT.

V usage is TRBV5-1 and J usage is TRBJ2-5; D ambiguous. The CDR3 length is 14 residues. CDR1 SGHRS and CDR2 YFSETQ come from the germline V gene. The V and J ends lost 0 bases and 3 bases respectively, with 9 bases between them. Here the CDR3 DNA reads TGCGCCAGCAGCTTGGCCAACTCAAAAGAGACCCAGTACTTC. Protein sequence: CASSLANSKETQYF. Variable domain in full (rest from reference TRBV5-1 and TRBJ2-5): KAGVTQTPRYLIKTRGQQVTLSCSPISGHRSVSWYQQTPGQGLQFLFEYFSETQRNKGNFPGRFSGRQFSNSRSEMNVSTLELGDSALYLCASSLANSKETQYFGPGTRLLVL.

This chain's CDR3 is CASSPTGATNTGELFF. The CDR3 DNA is TGCGCCAGCAGCCCTACAGGGGCTACGAACACCGGGGAGCTGTTTTTT. This chain connects TRBV4-1 to TRBJ2-2, with 7 bases that match TRBD1. The germline V gene has CDR1 MGHRA and CDR2 YSYEKL. This CDR3 comprises 16 residues. The V gene end was trimmed by 4 bases and the J gene end by 0 bases; junction bases not matched to a gene: 5.

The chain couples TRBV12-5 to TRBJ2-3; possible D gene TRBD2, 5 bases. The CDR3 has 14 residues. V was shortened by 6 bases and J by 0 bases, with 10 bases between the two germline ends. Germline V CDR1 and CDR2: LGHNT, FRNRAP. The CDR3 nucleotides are TGTGCTAGTGGGGCGGGCCTTAGCACAGATACGCAGTATTTT. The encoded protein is CASGAGLSTDTQYF.

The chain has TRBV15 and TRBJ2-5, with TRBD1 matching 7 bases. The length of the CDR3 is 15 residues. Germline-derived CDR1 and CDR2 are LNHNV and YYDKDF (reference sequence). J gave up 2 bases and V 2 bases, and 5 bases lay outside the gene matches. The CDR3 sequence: CATSRSIRGQETQYF. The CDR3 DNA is TGTGCCACCAGCAGATCAATCAGGGGGCAAGAGACCCAGTACTTC.

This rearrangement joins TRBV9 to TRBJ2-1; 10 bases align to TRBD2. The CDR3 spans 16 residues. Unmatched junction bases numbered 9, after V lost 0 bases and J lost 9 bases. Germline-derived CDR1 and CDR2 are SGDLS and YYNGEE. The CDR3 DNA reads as TGTGCCAGCAGCGTAGGGAGCGGGAGGGCCAGGGGTGAGCAGTTCTTC. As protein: CASSVGSGRARGEQFF.

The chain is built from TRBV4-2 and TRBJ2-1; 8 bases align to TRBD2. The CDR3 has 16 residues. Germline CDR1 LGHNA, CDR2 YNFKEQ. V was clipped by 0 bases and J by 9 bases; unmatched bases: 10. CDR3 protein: CASSQDVGDRGGEQFF. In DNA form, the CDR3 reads TGTGCCAGCAGCCAAGATGTAGGCGATCGGGGGGGTGAGCAGTTCTTC.

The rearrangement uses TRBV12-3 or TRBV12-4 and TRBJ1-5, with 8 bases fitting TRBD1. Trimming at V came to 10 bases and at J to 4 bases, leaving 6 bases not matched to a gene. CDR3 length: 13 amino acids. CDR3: CATGQGRNQPQHF. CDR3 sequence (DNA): TGTGCCACAGGACAGGGTAGGAATCAGCCCCAGCATTTT.

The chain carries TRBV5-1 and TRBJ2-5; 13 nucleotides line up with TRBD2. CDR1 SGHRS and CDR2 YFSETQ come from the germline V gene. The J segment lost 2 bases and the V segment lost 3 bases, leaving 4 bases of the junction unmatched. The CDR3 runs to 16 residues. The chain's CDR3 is CASSSGLAGKQETQYF. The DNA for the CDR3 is TGCGCCAGCAGCTCGGGACTAGCGGGGAAACAAGAGACCCAGTACTTC.

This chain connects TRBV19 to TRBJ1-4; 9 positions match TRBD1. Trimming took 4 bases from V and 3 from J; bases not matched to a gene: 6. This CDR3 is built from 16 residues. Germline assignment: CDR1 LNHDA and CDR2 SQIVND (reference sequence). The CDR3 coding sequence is TGTGCCAGTAGTACCATCGGGACAGGGTCTAATGAAAAACTGTTTTTT. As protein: CASSTIGTGSNEKLFF.

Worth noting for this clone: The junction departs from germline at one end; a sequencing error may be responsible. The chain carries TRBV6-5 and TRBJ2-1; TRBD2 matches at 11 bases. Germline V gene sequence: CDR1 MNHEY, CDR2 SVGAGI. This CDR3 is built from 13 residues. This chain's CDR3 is CASRTAPGTSGIF. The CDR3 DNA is TGTGCCAGCAGGACCGCCCCCGGGACTAGCGGTATCTTC.

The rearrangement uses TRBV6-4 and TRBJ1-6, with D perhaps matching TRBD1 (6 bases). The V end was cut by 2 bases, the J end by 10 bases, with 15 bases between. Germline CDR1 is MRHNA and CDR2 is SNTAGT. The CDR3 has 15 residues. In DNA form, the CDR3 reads TGTGCCAGCAGTGACGTGTGGGGGCCGGGGTCACCCCTCCACTTT. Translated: CASSDVWGPGSPLHF.

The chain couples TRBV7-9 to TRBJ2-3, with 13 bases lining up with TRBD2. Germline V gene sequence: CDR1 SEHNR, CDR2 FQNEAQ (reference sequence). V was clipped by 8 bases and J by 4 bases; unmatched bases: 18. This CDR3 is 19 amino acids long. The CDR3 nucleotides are TGTGCCAGCGGGGGAGGACTGGAGCCCGGACTAGCGGGAGCAGATACGCAGTATTTT. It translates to CASGGGLEPGLAGADTQYF.

The CDR3 loop reads CASSQDGSSGNTIYF. CDR3 sequence (DNA): TGTGCCAGCAGCCAAGACGGGTCCTCTGGAAACACCATATATTTT. The genes are TRBV3-1 (or the pseudogene TRBV3-2) and TRBJ1-3; D gene uncertain. CDR1 LGHDT and CDR2 YNNKEL come from the germline V gene (reference sequence). The CDR3 is 15 amino acids. The ends were cut back, 0 bases at V and 0 bases at J, with 6 bases in the middle.

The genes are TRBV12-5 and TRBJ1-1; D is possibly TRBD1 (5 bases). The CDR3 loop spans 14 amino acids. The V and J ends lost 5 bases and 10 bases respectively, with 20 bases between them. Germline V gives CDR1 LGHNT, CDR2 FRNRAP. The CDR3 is CASGPTPRSGGAFF. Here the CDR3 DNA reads TGTGCTAGTGGTCCCACCCCCAGATCGGGGGGAGCTTTCTTT.

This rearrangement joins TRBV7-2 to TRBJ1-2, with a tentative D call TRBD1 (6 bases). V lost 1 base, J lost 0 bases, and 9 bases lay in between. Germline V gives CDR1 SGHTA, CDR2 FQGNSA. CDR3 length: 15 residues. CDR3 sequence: CASSLDGQTNYGYTF. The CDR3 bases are TGTGCCAGCAGCTTAGACGGACAGACTAACTATGGCTACACCTTC.

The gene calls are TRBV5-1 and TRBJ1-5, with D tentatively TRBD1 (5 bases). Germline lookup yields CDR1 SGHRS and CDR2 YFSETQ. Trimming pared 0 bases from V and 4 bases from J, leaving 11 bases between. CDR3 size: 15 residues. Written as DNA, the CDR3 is TGCGCCAGCAGCTTGGAGGCAGGGTCGAATCAGCCCCAGCATTTT. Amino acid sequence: CASSLEAGSNQPQHF.

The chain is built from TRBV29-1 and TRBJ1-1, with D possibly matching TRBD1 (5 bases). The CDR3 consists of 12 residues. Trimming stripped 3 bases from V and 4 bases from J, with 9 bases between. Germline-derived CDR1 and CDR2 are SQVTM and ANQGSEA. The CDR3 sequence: CSVDRGSTEAFF. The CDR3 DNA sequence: TGCAGCGTTGACCGGGGGAGCACTGAAGCTTTCTTT.